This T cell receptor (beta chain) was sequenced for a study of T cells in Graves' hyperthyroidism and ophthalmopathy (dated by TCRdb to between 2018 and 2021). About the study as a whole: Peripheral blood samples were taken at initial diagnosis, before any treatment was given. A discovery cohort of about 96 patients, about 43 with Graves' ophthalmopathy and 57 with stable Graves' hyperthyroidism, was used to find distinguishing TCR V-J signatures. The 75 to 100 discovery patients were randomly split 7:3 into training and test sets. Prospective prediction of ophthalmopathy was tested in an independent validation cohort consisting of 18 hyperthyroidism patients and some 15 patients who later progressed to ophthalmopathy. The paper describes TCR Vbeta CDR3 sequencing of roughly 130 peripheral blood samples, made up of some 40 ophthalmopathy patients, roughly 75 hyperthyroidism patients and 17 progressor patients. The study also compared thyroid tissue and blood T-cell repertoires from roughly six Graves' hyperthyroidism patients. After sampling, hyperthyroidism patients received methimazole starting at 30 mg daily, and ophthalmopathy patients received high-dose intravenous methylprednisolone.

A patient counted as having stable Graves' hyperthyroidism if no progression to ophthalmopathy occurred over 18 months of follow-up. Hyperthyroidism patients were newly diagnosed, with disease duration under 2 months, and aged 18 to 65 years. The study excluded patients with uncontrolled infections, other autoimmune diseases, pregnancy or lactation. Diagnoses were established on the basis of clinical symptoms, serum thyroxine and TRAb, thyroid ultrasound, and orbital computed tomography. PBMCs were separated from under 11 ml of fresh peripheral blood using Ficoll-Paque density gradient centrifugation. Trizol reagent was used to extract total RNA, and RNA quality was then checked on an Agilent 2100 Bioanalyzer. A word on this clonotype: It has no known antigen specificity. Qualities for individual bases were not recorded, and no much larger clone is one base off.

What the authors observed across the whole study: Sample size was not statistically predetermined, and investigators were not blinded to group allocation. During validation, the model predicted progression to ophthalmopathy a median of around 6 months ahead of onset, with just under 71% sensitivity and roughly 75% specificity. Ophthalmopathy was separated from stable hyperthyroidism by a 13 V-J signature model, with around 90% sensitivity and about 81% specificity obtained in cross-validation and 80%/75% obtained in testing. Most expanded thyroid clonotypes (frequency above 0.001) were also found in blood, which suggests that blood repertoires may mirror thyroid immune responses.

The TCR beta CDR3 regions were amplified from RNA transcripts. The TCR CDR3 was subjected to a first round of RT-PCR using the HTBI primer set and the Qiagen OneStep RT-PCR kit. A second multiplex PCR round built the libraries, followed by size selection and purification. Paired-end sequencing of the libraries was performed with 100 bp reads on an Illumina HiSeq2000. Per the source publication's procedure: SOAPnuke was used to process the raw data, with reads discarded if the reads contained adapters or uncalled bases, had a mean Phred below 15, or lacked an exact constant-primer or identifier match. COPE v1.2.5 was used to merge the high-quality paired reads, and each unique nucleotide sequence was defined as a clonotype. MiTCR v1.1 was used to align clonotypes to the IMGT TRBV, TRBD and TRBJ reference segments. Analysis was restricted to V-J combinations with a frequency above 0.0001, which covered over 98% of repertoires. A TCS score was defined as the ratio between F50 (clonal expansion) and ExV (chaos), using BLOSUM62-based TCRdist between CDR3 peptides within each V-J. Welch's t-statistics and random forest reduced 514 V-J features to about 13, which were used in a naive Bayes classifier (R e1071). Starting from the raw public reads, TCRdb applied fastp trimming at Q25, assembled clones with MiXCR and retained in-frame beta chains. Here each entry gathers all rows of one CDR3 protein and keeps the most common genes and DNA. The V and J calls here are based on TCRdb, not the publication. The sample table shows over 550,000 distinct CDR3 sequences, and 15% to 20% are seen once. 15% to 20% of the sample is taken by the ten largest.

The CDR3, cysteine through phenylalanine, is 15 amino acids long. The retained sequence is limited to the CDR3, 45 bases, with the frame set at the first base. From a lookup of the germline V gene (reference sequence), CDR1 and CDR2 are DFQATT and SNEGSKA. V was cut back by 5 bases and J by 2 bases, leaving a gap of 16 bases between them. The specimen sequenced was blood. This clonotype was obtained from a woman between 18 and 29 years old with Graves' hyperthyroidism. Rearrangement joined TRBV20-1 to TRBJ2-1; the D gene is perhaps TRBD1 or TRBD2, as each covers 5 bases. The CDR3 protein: CSAPRQTGTYNEQFF. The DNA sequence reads TGCAGTGCTCCACGACAGACGGGGACCTACAATGAGCAGTTCTTC.